This T cell receptor (beta chain) was sequenced in a study of cytomegalovirus exposure and HLA in healthy donors. For the study at large: Caucasian-associated ancestry cluster membership applied to about four fifths of 300 to 450 genotyped donors. General study findings and limits: Roughly uniform sequencing depth across donors was assumed, possibly incorrectly. Follow-up analysis later connected one missense variant in DCLRE1C with trimming of TCR beta V- and J-genes.

The PCR was carried out with 60 Vbeta primers and 13 Jbeta primers. Measured with immunoSEQ multiplex PCR; TCRdb has only the in-frame clones, and not every one. The sample records about 190,000 clones, approximately 12% being singletons. Notes on this clone: No antigen is known for it.

Germline CDR1 and CDR2: SGHKS and YYEKEE (reference sequence). V lost 0 bases and J 9 bases, leaving 11 bases between the germline ends. The CDR3 is 13 residues long. The material sequenced was PBMCs. The TCR was taken from a man between 50 and 59 years old in good health and CMV-seropositive. The chain joins TRBV5-5 to TRBJ2-3; D is possibly TRBD2 (5 bases). CDR3 protein: CASSLVEGGTQYF. CDR3 sequence (DNA): TGTGCCAGCAGCTTGGTAGAGGGCGGCACGCAGTATTTT.